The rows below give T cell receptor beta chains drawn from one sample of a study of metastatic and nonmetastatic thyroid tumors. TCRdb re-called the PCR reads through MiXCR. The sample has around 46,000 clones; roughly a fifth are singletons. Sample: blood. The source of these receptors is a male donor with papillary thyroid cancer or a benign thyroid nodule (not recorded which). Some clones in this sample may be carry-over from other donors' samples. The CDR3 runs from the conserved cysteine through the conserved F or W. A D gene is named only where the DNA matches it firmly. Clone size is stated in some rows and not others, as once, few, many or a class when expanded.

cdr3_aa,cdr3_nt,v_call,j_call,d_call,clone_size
CASREDGYTF,TGTGCCAGCAGGGAAGATGGCTACACCTTC,TRBV6-1,TRBJ1-2,.,.
CASSYLQGGFDQETQYF,TGTGCCAGCAGTTACCTCCAGGGCGGGTTCGACCAAGAGACCCAGTACTTC,TRBV6-2/TRBV6-3,TRBJ2-5,.,few
CASSQDSATGRVTEAFF,TGCGCCAGCAGCCAAGATTCTGCTACAGGAAGGGTCACTGAAGCTTTCTTT,TRBV4-1,TRBJ1-1,.,many
CASRTSVGPSEQYF,TGTGCCAGCAGGACTAGCGTGGGCCCTTCCGAGCAGTACTTC,TRBV6-1,TRBJ2-7,TRBD2,.
CASIRSSRDKASYTF,TGTGCCAGCATCCGATCGTCCCGGGACAAGGCAAGCTACACCTTC,TRBV6-1,TRBJ1-2,.,.
CSARDGGLADSYEQYF,TGCAGTGCTAGAGATGGAGGACTAGCGGATTCCTACGAGCAGTACTTC,TRBV20-1,TRBJ2-7,TRBD2,once
CASSKSSPSSYDQYF,TGTGCCAGCAGCAAGAGTAGCCCTAGCTCCTACGATCAGTACTTC,TRBV7-9,TRBJ2-7,.,.
CASNIGATGVTGELFF,TGTGCCAGCAATATTGGGGCAACAGGAGTCACCGGGGAGCTGTTTTTT,TRBV6-1,TRBJ2-2,.,.
CASRDGGVSYEQYF,TGCGCCAGCAGGGATGGAGGGGTATCCTACGAGCAGTACTTC,TRBV5-1,TRBJ2-7,.,many
CASSPRGLAKNIQYF,TGTGCCAGCAGTCCTCGTGGGCTAGCCAAAAACATTCAGTACTTC,TRBV28,TRBJ2-4,.,many
CASSAQGRDEKLFF,TGTGCCAGCAGCGCACAGGGGAGGGATGAAAAACTGTTTTTT,TRBV11-3,TRBJ1-4,TRBD1,many
CSARVRGLNTQYF,TGCAGTGCTAGAGTTCGGGGTCTGAATACGCAGTATTTT,TRBV20-1,TRBJ2-3,.,many
CASSLTLDRDTEIDGYTF,TGTGCCAGCAGCTTAACTCTCGACCGGGACACCGAAATTGATGGCTACACCTTC,TRBV11-2,TRBJ1-2,.,.
CASSLAGTSTYGYAF,TGTGCCAGCAGCTTAGCGGGGACCTCTACCTATGGCTACGCCTTC,TRBV7-9,TRBJ1-2,.,.
CASSEGRYTQYF,TGTGCCAGCAGTGAAGGACGGTATACGCAGTATTTT,TRBV6-1,TRBJ2-3,.,many
CASSVAGAGELFF,TGTGCCAGCAGTGTTGCAGGGGCCGGGGAGCTGTTTTTT,TRBV28,TRBJ2-2,.,few
CASSLDGQGGTYGYTF,TGTGCCAGCAGCCTGGACGGACAGGGGGGGACCTATGGCTACACCTTC,TRBV5-6,TRBJ1-2,TRBD1,many
CASSLGPSGNTIYF,TGTGCCAGCAGCCTGGGACCCTCTGGAAACACCATATATTTT,TRBV9,TRBJ1-3,.,many
CASSATGGVGSPLHF,TGTGCCAGCAGTGCGACAGGTGGTGTTGGATCACCCCTCCACTTT,TRBV6-1,TRBJ1-6,.,medium-sized
CASSESSGGIYEQYF,TGTGCCAGCAGTGAATCTAGCGGAGGGATTTACGAGCAGTACTTC,TRBV6-1,TRBJ2-7,TRBD2,many
CASRPKGGRSYNEQFF,TGTGCCAGCAGACCAAAGGGGGGTCGCTCCTACAATGAGCAGTTCTTC,TRBV7-3,TRBJ2-1,.,.
CASSLLLPYEQYF,TGTGCCAGCAGTTTACTCCTACCCTACGAGCAGTACTTC,TRBV27,TRBJ2-7,.,.
CASSLYRDREGNEQFF,TGTGCCAGCAGCTTGTACCGGGACAGGGAAGGAAATGAGCAGTTCTTC,TRBV7-8,TRBJ2-1,TRBD1,many
CASSLSGTVNTGELFF,TGTGCCAGCAGCTTAAGCGGGACAGTGAACACCGGGGAGCTGTTTTTT,TRBV11-3,TRBJ2-2,.,.
CASSSETKEQYF,TGTGCCAGCAGCTCCGAGACTAAGGAGCAGTACTTC,TRBV7-8,TRBJ2-7,.,medium-sized
CASSLALGTIGPYEQYF,TGTGCCAGCAGTTTAGCTCTAGGGACTATCGGCCCCTACGAGCAGTACTTC,TRBV12-3/TRBV12-4,TRBJ2-7,TRBD2,.
CSARQGGLFYNEQFF,TGCAGTGCGAGACAGGGCGGACTATTCTACAATGAGCAGTTCTTC,TRBV20-1,TRBJ2-1,.,.
CASTTAYEQYF,TGTGCCAGCACAACAGCCTACGAGCAGTACTTC,TRBV6-2/TRBV6-3,TRBJ2-7,.,many
CASSDLPGTGGFGYTF,TGTGCCAGCAGCGACCTCCCCGGGACGGGGGGATTTGGCTACACCTTC,TRBV6-1,TRBJ1-2,.,many